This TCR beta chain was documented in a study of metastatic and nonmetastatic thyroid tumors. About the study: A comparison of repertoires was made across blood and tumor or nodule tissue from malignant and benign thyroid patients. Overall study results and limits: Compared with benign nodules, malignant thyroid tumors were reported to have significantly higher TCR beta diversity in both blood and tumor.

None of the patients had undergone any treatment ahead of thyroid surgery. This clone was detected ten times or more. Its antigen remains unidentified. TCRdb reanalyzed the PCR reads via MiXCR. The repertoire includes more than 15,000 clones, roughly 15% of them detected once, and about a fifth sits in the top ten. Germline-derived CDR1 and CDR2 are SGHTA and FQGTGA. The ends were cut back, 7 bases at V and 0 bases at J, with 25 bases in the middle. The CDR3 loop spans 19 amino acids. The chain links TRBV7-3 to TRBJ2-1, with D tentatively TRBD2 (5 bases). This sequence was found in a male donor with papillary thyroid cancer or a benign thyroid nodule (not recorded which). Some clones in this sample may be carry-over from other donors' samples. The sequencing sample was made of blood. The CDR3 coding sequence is TGTGCCAGCATTTGGTATGGAGGCCGTAGGGCCGGCTCCTACAATGAGCAGTTCTTC. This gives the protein CASIWYGGRRAGSYNEQFF.